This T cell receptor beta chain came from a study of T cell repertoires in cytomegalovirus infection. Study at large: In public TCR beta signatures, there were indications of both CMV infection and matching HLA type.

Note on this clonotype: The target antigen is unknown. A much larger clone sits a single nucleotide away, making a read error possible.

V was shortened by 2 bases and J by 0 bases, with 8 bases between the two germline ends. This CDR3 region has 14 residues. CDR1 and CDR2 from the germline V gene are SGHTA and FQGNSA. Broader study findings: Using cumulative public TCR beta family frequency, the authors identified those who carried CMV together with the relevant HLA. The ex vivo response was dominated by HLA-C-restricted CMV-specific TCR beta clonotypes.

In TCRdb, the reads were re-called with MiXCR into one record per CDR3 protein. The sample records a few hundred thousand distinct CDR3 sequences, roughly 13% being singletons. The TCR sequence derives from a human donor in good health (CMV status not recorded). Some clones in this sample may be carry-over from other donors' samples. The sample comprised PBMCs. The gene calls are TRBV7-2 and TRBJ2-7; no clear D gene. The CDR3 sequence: CASSLLDCSYEQYF. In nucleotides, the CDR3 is TGTGCCAGCAGCTTATTGGATTGCTCCTACGAGCAGTACTTC.